This T cell receptor (beta chain) was profiled in a study of blood T cell repertoires in COVID-19. About the research overall: Material from acute and convalescent COVID-19 was sourced from the United States, Italy and Spain.

The germline gives CDR1 SSHAT, CDR2 FNYEAQ (reference sequence). The CDR3 runs to 13 residues. A note on this clone: At one of its ends the junction is not consistent with the germline gene, which may arise from a read error.

Sequencing used immunoSEQ multiplex PCR; TCRdb keeps in-frame clones, though not all of them. The repertoire holds some 70,000 clones, around 88% seen once, with 6% to 7% in the top ten. The chain carries TRBV7-7 and TRBJ1-1; D call uncertain. The sequence derives from a woman aged 70 to 79 with acute or convalescent COVID-19. The sequenced sample was peripheral blood. The CDR3 sequence is CASSLTGNTEAFF. CDR3 DNA: TGTGCTAGCAGCTTGACGGGGAACACTGAAGCTTTCTTT.